This is a list of T cell receptor beta chains from one sample in a study of T-cell memory formation after mild COVID-19. TCRdb reprocessed the 5' RACE reads via MiXCR and lists one record per CDR3 protein. The sample lists some 88,000 distinct CDR3 sequences, about 23% occurring once. Material: PBMCs or a T cell subset sorted from them (not recorded which). The receptors derive from a young man who had mild COVID-19 (a few samples of this study predate the infection). Cell type and time point are not known. CDR3s include the opening cysteine and the closing phenylalanine or tryptophan. The D gene is left open where the match is weak. Rows give clone size only sometimes, using once, few, many, or a class for an expanded clone.

-	TRBV7-3	TRBJ2-4	-	TGTGCCAGCAGCTCCTCGGGACGTACCAAAAACATTCAGTACTTC	CASSSSGRTKNIQYF
-	TRBV3-1	TRBJ2-3	-	TGTGCCAGCAGCCAGGCGACCCGGCGAGATACGCAGTATTTT	CASSQATRRDTQYF
few	TRBV4-1	TRBJ2-1	-	TGCGCCAGCAGCCAAGTTTTGATACGGACCCTCCTCAAGGAGCAGTTCTTC	CASSQVLIRTLLKEQFF
-	TRBV13	TRBJ1-2	-	TGTGCCAGCAGCATGTATTCAGGGGAGGATAATGGCTACACCTTC	CASSMYSGEDNGYTF
-	TRBV19	TRBJ2-2	-	TGTGCCAGTTCTTTTCGGGCCTTTCGAGGGACCGGGGAGCTGTTTTTT	CASSFRAFRGTGELFF
few	TRBV7-2	TRBJ2-3	-	TGTGCCAGCAGCTCTGATCCCACAGATACGCAGTATTTT	CASSSDPTDTQYF
few	TRBV23-1	TRBJ1-1	-	TGCGCCAGCAGTCGACCGGGGGTTAGGGAGAACACTGAAGCTTTCTTT	CASSRPGVRENTEAFF
few	TRBV20-1	TRBJ2-3	-	TGCAGTGCTAGAGATGGGTTAGAGGGGTACACAGATACGCAGTATTTT	CSARDGLEGYTDTQYF
few	TRBV27	TRBJ1-1	-	TGTGCCAGCAGTTGGGGACTGAACACTGAAGCTTTCTTT	CASSWGLNTEAFF
-	TRBV2	TRBJ1-4	-	TGTGCCAGCAGGGCCCCTGGACTCCCGGAAAAACTGTTTTTT	CASRAPGLPEKLFF
few	TRBV28	TRBJ2-5	TRBD2	TGTGCCAGCGCCCCGGGCGGGGGGCCCTTGAAGACCCAGTACTTC	CASAPGGGPLKTQYF
-	TRBV28	TRBJ2-7	TRBD2	TGTGCCAGCAGTTCTCTGACTAGCGGGATATACTCCTACGAGCAGTACTTC	CASSSLTSGIYSYEQYF
many	TRBV29-1	TRBJ2-1	TRBD2	TGCAGCGCCGTCGGGGGGAATGAGCAGTTCTTC	CSAVGGNEQFF
-	TRBV12-3/TRBV12-4	TRBJ1-4	-	TGTGCCAGCATGGGGGGGTGGCTGTTTTTT	CASMGGWLFF
-	TRBV24-1	TRBJ2-5	TRBD1	TGTGCCACCAGTGACAACCGGGACAGGGGGAAACAAGAGACCCAGTACTTC	CATSDNRDRGKQETQYF
-	TRBV6-2/TRBV6-3	TRBJ2-2	-	TGTGCCAGCAGTGCATGGGGGTACACCGGGGAGCTGTTTTTT	CASSAWGYTGELFF
few	TRBV15	TRBJ1-4	-	TGTGCCACCAGCAGAGATAAGATCGGTGAAAAACTGTTTTTT	CATSRDKIGEKLFF
few	TRBV6-6	TRBJ2-1	TRBD1	TGTGCCAGCAGACCCCTCCGGACAGGGAATCCTGAGCAGTTCTTC	CASRPLRTGNPEQFF
once	TRBV12-3/TRBV12-4	TRBJ2-5	-	TGTGCCAGCAGTTTTATGGAGACCCAGTACTTC	CASSFMETQYF
-	TRBV7-9	TRBJ1-2	TRBD1	TGTGCCAGCAGCTTCGGGACAGGTCTAAACTATGGCTACACCTTC	CASSFGTGLNYGYTF
few	TRBV5-1	TRBJ2-4	-	TGCGCCAGCTCTGACGGGGACATTCAGTACTTC	CASSDGDIQYF
few	TRBV30	TRBJ2-3	-	TGTGCCTGGAGTCTGAGGACTAGCACAGATACGCAGTATTTT	CAWSLRTSTDTQYF
-	TRBV30	TRBJ1-5	-	TGTGCCTGGAGTTCCACAGGGAGCAATCAGCCCCAGCATTTT	CAWSSTGSNQPQHF
-	TRBV6-2/TRBV6-3	TRBJ2-7	TRBD1	TGTGCCAGCAGTTACGACCCGAGACAGGGGGATACCTACGAGCAGTACTTC	CASSYDPRQGDTYEQYF
-	TRBV6-2/TRBV6-3	TRBJ1-5	-	TGTGCCAGCAGTTACAGCGTCAGGGCACGCCATCCCACCAATATCAATCAGCCCCAGCATTTT	CASSYSVRARHPTNINQPQHF
-	TRBV4-1	TRBJ2-7	TRBD2	TGCGCCAGCAGCCAAGGGCTAGCGGTGTCCTACGAGCAGTACTTC	CASSQGLAVSYEQYF
few	TRBV7-9	TRBJ2-5	TRBD1	TGTGCCAACGGGGACAGCCCGTACCAAGAGACCCAGTACTTC	CANGDSPYQETQYF
-	TRBV19	TRBJ2-7	TRBD2	TGTGCCAGTAGGGCTAGCGGGGGGGCCTACGAGCAGTACTTC	CASRASGGAYEQYF
-	TRBV5-1	TRBJ2-7	-	TGCGCCAGCAGCTTGGCCCACGTACAGCAAGACTACGAGCAGTACTTC	CASSLAHVQQDYEQYF
-	TRBV10-3	TRBJ2-5	TRBD2	TGTGCCATCAGCCCTTCTCTCGGGGGGACGGAGACCCAGTACTTC	CAISPSLGGTETQYF
-	TRBV5-1	TRBJ2-3	TRBD1	TGCGCCAGCAGCTTTGCAAACAGGGGGCGGAAGAACACAGATACGCAGTATTTT	CASSFANRGRKNTDTQYF
-	TRBV5-1	TRBJ2-1	-	TGCGCCAGCAGTTTTTCACCAGGGGACGAGCAGTTCTTC	CASSFSPGDEQFF
once	TRBV20-1	TRBJ1-2	-	TGCAGTGCTAGAGCCCGGGGCCACCCACTGGGAGGCTACACCTTC	CSARARGHPLGGYTF
once	TRBV15	TRBJ1-1	-	TGTGCCACCAGTTCAGGACGGATGGACACTGAAGCTTTCTTT	CATSSGRMDTEAFF
-	TRBV29-1	TRBJ2-5	TRBD1	TGCAGCGTTGTGGGAGACAGGGGGCAAGAGACCCAGTACTTC	CSVVGDRGQETQYF
many	TRBV5-4	TRBJ2-1	-	TGTGCCAGCAGCTTGGAGCCAGTCAACAATGAGCAGTTCTTC	CASSLEPVNNEQFF
few	TRBV9	TRBJ1-3	-	TGTGCCAGCAGCGACCGGGGAAACACCATATATTTT	CASSDRGNTIYF
-	TRBV25-1	TRBJ1-4	-	TGTGCCAGCAGTGTACAGGTCCAGGAAACTAATGAAAAACTGTTTTTT	CASSVQVQETNEKLFF
few	TRBV7-6	TRBJ1-6	-	TGTGCCAGCAGCTTATACCCGGAGAGCTCCTATAATTCACCCCTCCACTTT	CASSLYPESSYNSPLHF
few	TRBV27	TRBJ1-1	TRBD1	TGTGCCAGCCTCGGGACAGACACTGAAGCTTTCTTT	CASLGTDTEAFF
-	TRBV24-1	TRBJ2-2	-	TGTGCCACCAGTGACGGGGTAGGCGGGGAGCTGTTTTTT	CATSDGVGGELFF
few	TRBV12-3/TRBV12-4	TRBJ1-2	-	TGTGCCAGCAGCCCTACCGGGCCTCATGGAGGCTACACCTTC	CASSPTGPHGGYTF
few	TRBV4-1	TRBJ1-1	-	TGCGCCAGCAGCCAACGGGGGCTGAGCACTGAAGCTTTCTTT	CASSQRGLSTEAFF
few	TRBV4-3	TRBJ2-7	-	TGCGCCAGCAGCCAATATGCCGGGGGCTACGAGCAGTACTTC	CASSQYAGGYEQYF
few	TRBV3-1	TRBJ2-7	TRBD2	TGTGCCAGCAGCCCAGGACTAGCGGGGATTGAGCAGTACTTC	CASSPGLAGIEQYF
-	TRBV5-1	TRBJ2-7	-	TGCGCCAGCAGCTTTACCGGGACTTCCACCTACGAGCAGTACTTC	CASSFTGTSTYEQYF
-	TRBV4-3	TRBJ1-2	-	TGCGCCAGCAGCCAATTAGAAGCCCGGGGCTACACCTTC	CASSQLEARGYTF
-	TRBV11-2	TRBJ2-3	TRBD2	TGTGCCAGCAGCTTAGATGAACTGAGATCGCGGGGGGCAGATACGCAGTATTTT	CASSLDELRSRGADTQYF
few	TRBV6-2/TRBV6-3	TRBJ2-3	TRBD1	TGTGCCAGCAGTTACACAGGGGTAGATACGCAGTATTTT	CASSYTGVDTQYF
-	TRBV9	TRBJ1-2	TRBD1	TGTGCCAGCAGCGCGACAGGGGCCCCCTCTGTATCTGGCTACACCTTC	CASSATGAPSVSGYTF
-	TRBV2	TRBJ2-7	TRBD1	TGTGCCAGCCGGGACAGCTCCTACGAGCAGTACTTC	CASRDSSYEQYF
few	TRBV7-2	TRBJ2-2	-	TGTGCCAGCAGCCCGATCCCAGGAACCGGGGAGCTGTTTTTT	CASSPIPGTGELFF